This T cell receptor (beta chain) stems from a study of T cells in tuberculosis. Study background: This South African cohort compared adolescents with or without latent tuberculosis against adults with active tuberculosis.

Clones were read by immunoSEQ multiplex PCR, and TCRdb kept only the in-frame ones, dropping some. The table lists roughly 28,000 clones, almost 90% of them singletons, with less than 7% in the top ten. Germline-derived CDR1 and CDR2 are SGHKS and YYEKEE (reference sequence). The ends were cut back, 0 bases at V and 3 bases at J, with 9 bases in the middle. The CDR3 spans 14 residues. In this sample, this clone turned up once. Specimen: PBMCs. The chain recombines TRBV5-5 with TRBJ1-1; D may be TRBD1 (5 bases). This TCR derives from a donor aged 10-30 years with latent tuberculosis or without tuberculosis infection. CDR3 nucleotides: TGTGCCAGCAGCTTGGTCAGGGTGGACACTGAAGCTTTCTTT. Translation: CASSLVRVDTEAFF.